This paragraph reports one T cell receptor beta chain. What it binds is not known. The data were taken from a study of graft-versus-host responses after intestinal transplantation. Method: immunoSEQ multiplex PCR; TCRdb's copy keeps in-frame clones and lacks some. The sample includes about 70,000 clones, around 90% seen only once; the top ten take about 1.3%. The V gene lost 2 bases and the J gene lost 7 bases, with 13 bases spanning the gap. The CDR3 has 14 amino acids. Germline V lookup: CDR1 SEHNR, CDR2 FQNEAQ (reference sequence). The clonotype originates from a human donor who received an intestinal transplant. This chain joins TRBV7-9 and TRBJ2-3; TRBD2 is a possible D gene (5 bases). The sequencing here drew on unstimulated CD8+ T cells sorted from spleen or lymph node cells, taken before intestinal transplant. CDR3 sequence (DNA): TGTGCCAGCAGCTTACGGGATGAGGCCTATACGCAGTATTTT. Its protein product is CASSLRDEAYTQYF. The full variable domain, completed using reference TRBV7-9 and TRBJ2-3, is DTGVSQNPRHKITKRGQNVTFRCDPISEHNRLYWYRQTLGQGPEFLTYFQNEAQLEKSRLLSDRFSAERPKGSFSTLEIQRTEQGDSAMYLCASSLRDEAYTQYFGPGTRLTVL.